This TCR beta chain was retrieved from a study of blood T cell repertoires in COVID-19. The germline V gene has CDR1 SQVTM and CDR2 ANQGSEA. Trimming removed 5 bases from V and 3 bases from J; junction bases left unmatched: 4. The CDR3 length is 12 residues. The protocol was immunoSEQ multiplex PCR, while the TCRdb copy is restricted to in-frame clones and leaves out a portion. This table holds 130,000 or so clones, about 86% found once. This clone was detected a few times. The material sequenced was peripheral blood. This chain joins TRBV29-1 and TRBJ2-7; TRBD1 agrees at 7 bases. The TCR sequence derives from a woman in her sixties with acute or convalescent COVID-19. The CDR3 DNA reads TGCAGCGTTTCGGACAGGTTCTACGAGCAGTACTTC. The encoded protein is CSVSDRFYEQYF.